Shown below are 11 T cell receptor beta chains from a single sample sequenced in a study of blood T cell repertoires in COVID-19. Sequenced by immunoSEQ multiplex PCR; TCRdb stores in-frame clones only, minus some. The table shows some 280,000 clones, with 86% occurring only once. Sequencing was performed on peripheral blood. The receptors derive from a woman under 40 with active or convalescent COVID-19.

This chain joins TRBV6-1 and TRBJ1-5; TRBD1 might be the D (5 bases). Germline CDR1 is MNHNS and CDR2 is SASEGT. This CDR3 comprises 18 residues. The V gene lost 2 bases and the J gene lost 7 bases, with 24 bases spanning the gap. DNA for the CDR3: TGTGCCAGCAGTGAACGCGGGGGATCCCTGAATTCGCGACAGCCCCAGCATTTT. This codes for CASSERGGSLNSRQPQHF.

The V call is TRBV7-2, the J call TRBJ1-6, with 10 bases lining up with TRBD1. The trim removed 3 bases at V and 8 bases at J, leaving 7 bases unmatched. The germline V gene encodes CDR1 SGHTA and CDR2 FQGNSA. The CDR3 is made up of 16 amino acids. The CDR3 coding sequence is TGTGCCAGCAGCTTCCGGACAGGGGGGTTGGATTCACCCCTCCACTTT. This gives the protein CASSFRTGGLDSPLHF.

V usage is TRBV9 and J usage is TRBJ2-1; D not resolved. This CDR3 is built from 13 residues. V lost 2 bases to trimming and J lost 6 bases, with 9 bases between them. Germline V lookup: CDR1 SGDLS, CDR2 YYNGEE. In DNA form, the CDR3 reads TGTGCCAGCAGCGTCGATCTGGCCAATGAGCAGTTCTTC. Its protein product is CASSVDLANEQFF.

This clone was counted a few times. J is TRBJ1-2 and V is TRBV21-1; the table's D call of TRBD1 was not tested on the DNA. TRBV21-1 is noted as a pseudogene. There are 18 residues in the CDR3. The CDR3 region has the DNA TGTGCCAGCAGCGCTAACCGGGACAGTTTTCCAGCTAACTATGGCTACACCTTC. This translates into CASSANRDSFPANYGYTF.

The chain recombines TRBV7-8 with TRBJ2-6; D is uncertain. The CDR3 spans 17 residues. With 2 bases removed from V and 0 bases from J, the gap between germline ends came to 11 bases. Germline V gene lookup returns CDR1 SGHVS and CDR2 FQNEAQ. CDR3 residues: CASSLTVKTSGANVLTF. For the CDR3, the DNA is TGTGCCAGCAGCTTAACAGTTAAAACCTCTGGGGCCAACGTCCTGACTTTC.

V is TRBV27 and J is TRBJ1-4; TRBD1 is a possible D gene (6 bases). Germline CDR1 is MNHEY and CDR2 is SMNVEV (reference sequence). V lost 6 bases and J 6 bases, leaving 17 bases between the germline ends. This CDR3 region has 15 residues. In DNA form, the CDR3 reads TGTGCCAGCAGCCGACAGGCCCGGGGTGATGAAAAACTGTTTTTT. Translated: CASSRQARGDEKLFF.

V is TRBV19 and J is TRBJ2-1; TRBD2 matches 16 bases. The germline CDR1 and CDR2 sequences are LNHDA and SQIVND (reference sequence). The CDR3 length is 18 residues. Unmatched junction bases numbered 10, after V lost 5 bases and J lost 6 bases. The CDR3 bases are TGTGCCAGTAGTGAAGGGACTAGCGGGGGGGCGGGCATCAATGAGCAGTTCTTC. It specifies CASSEGTSGGAGINEQFF.

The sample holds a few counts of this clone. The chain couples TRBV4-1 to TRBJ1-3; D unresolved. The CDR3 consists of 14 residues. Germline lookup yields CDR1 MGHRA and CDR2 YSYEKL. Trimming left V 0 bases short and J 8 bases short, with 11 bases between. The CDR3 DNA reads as TGCGCCAGCAGCCAAGATTCGGGTGGTTACACCATATATTTT. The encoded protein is CASSQDSGGYTIYF.

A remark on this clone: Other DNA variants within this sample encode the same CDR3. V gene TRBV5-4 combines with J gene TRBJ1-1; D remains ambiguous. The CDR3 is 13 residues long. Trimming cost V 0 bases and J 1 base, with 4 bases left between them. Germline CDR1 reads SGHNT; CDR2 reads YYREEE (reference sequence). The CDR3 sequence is CASSLGRNTEAFF. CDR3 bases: TGTGCCAGCAGCTTGGGGAGGAACACTGAAGCTTTCTTT. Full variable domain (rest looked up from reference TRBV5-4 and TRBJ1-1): ETGVTQSPTHLIKTRGQQVTLRCSSQSGHNTVSWYQQALGQGPQFIFQYYREEENGRGNFPPRFSGLQFPNYSSELNVNALELDDSALYLCASSLGRNTEAFFGQGTRLTVV.

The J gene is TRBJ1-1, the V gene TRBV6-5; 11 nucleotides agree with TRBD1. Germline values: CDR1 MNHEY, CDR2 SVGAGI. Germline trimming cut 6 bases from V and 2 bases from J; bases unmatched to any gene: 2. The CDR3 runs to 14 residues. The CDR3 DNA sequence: TGTGCCAGCAGCCGGACAGGGGGCAACACTGAAGCTTTCTTT. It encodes CASSRTGGNTEAFF.

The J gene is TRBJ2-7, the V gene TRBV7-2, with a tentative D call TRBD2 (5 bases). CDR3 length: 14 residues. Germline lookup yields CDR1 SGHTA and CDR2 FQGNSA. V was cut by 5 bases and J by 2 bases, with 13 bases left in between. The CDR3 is CASSPMRLTYEQYF. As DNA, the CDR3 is TGTGCCAGCAGCCCCATGCGACTAACCTACGAGCAGTACTTC.